In its sample, the clone carrying this T cell receptor (beta chain) was seen once. The antigen remains unidentified. Reverse transcribing all isolated RNA meant expressed TCRB transcripts were sequenced. Only in-frame clones appear in the TCRdb table, and some are missing; sequencing was by immunoSEQ multiplex PCR. The data hold about 260,000 clones, with over 65% observed a single time. From germline, CDR1 is MGHDK and CDR2 SYGVNS. V dropped 5 bases and J dropped 3 bases, with 13 bases sitting between them. The CDR3 consists of 14 residues. The data were taken from a study of beta chain features in type 1 diabetes. Study-wide points: Patients' naive, central memory and regulatory TCRB repertoires appeared more alike than those of healthy donors. Type 1 diabetes patients showed a moderate but significant shortening of TCRB CDR3s in all four CD4+ subsets.

It was one heparinised blood draw, averaging around 100 mL, that each donor gave. Every sorted population was more than 98% pure. Sequencing was carried out using naive CD4+ T cells from blood. V is TRBV25-1 and J is TRBJ2-5; D is perhaps TRBD1 (5 bases). This receptor was identified in a man aged 30 to 39 in good health. Here the CDR3 DNA reads TGTGCCAGCAGTTTCCCAGGGAAGGAAGAGACCCAGTACTTC. Its translation is CASSFPGKEETQYF.